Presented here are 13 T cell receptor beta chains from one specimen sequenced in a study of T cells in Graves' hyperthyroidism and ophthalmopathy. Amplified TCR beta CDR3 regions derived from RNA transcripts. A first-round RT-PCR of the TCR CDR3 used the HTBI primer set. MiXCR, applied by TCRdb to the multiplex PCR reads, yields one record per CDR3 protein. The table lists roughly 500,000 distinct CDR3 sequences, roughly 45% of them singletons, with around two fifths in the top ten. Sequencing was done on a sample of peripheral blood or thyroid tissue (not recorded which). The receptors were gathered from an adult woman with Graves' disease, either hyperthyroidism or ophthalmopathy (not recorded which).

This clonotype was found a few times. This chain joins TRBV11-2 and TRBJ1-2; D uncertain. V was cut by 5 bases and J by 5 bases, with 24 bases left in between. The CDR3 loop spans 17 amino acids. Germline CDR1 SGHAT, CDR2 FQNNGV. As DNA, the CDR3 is TGTGCCAGCAGCCCCATCCGGGGTGGCAAGGGAGTGTATGGCTACACCTTC. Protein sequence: CASSPIRGGKGVYGYTF.

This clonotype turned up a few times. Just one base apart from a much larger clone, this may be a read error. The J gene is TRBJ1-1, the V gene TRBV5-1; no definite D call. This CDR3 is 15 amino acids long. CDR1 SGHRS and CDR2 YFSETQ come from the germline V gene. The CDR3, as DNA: TGCGTCAGCAGCTTGGATCCGCTCATGAACACTGAAGCTTTCTTT. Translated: CVSSLDPLMNTEAFF.

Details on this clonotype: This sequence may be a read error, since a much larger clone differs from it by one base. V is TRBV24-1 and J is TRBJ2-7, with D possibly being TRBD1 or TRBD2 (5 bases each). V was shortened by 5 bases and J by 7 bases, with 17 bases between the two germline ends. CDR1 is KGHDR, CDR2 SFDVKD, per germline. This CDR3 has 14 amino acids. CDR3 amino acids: CATSARDLQEEQYF. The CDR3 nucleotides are TGTGCCACCAGTGCCCGGGACCTTCAAGAGGAGCAGTACTTC.

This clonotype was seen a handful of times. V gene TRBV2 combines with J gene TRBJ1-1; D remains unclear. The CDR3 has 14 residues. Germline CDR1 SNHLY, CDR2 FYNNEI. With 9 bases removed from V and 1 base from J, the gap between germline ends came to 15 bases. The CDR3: CASRLRGSNTEAFF. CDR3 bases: TGTGCCAGTCGTCTCCGTGGCTCGAACACTGAAGCTTTCTTT.

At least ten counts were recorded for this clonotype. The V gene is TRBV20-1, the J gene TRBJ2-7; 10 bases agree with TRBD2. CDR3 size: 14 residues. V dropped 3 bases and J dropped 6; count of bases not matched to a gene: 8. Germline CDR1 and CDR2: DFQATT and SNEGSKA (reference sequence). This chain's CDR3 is CSASSPGLALEQYF. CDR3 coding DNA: TGCAGTGCTAGTTCCCCGGGACTAGCGCTCGAGCAGTACTTC.

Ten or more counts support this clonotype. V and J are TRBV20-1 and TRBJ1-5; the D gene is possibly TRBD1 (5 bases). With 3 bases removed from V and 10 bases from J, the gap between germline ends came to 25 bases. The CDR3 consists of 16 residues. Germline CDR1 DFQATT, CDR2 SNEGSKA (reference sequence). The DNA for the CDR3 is TGCAGTGCTAGTTACTTCCCCCAGCCAGGGACTGTCCCCCAGCATTTT. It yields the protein CSASYFPQPGTVPQHF.

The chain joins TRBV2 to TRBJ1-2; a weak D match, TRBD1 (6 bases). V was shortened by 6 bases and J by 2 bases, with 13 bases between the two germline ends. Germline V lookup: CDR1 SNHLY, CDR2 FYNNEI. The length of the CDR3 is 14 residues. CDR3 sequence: CASRLQGTNYGYTF. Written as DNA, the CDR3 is TGTGCCAGCAGGCTACAGGGAACCAACTATGGCTACACCTTC.

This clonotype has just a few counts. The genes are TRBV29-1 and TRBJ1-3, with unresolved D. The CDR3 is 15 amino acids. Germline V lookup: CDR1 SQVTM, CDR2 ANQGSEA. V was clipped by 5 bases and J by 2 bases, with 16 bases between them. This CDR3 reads CSVHSGFTTGNTIYF. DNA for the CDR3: TGCAGCGTTCATTCCGGCTTCACGACTGGAAACACCATATATTTT.

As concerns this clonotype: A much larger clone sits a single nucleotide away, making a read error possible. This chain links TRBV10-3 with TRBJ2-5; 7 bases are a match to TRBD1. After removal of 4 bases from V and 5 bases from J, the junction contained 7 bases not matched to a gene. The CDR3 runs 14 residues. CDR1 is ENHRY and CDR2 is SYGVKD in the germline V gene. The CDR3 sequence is CAISARTGLETQYF. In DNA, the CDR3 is TGTGCCATCAGTGCAAGGACAGGCTTGGAGACCCAGTACTTC.

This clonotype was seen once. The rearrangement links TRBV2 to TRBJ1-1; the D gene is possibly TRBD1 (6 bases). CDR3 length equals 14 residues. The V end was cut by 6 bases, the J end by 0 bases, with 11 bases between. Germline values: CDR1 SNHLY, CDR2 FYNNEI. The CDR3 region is CASRTGHLNTEAFF. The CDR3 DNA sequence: TGTGCCAGCAGGACGGGACACCTGAACACTGAAGCTTTCTTT.

CDR3 nucleotides: TGTGCCAGCAGCGGGACAGGGGCTCTTGGAGAGACCCAGTACTTC. Translation: CASSGTGALGETQYF. The gene calls are TRBV7-9 and TRBJ2-5; 10 bases are shared with TRBD1. The CDR3 covers 15 residues. The ends lost 5 bases at V and 4 bases at J; junction bases unmatched: 7. The germline V gene has CDR1 SEHNR and CDR2 FQNEAQ (reference sequence).

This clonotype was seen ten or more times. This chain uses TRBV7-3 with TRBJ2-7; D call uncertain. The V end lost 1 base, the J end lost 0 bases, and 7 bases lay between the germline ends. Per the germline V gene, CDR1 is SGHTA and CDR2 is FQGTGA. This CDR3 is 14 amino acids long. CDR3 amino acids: CASSLNSPSYEQYF. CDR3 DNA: TGTGCCAGCAGCTTAAATAGTCCCTCCTACGAGCAGTACTTC.

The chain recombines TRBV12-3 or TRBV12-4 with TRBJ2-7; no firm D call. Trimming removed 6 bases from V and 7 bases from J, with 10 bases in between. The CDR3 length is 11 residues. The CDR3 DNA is TGTGCCAGCAGCGCCGCGTGGGAGCAGTACTTC. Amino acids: CASSAAWEQYF.